This T cell receptor beta chain is from a study of blood T cell repertoires in COVID-19. Overall study: The analysed material was cDNA or gDNA that came from T cells, B-cell-depleted T cells, or PBMCs.

The sample holds a few counts of this clone. From germline, CDR1 is LGHNA and CDR2 YNFKEQ. J was trimmed by 6 bases and V by 4 bases; bases with no gene match: 4. CDR3 size: 16 residues. As processed by the authors: For nucleated cells, counts were estimated from reference gene primer amplification. Sequencing used immunoSEQ multiplex PCR; TCRdb keeps in-frame clones, though not all of them. The V and J calls and the clone size are those of that table, but D and trimming were determined from the DNA. The table has about 80,000 clones, roughly 80% seen once. This receptor was taken from an elderly man with acute or convalescent COVID-19. The rearrangement links TRBV4-2 to TRBJ2-3; 16 bases agree with TRBD2. Sample: peripheral blood. The CDR3 loop is CASSRGTSGGADTQYF. CDR3 DNA sequence: TGTGCCAGCAGCCGAGGGACTAGCGGGGGGGCGGATACGCAGTATTTT.